This T cell receptor (beta chain) was recorded in a study of glioma-infiltrating T cells after dendritic cell vaccination. Regarding the study as a whole: Higher pretreatment TIL content predicted longer progression-free time and survival.

Here immunoSEQ multiplex PCR was the method, and the copy in TCRdb shows in-frame clones only, minus some. This table holds around 60,000 clones, 85% found once. Concerning this clone itself: As yet, its antigen is unknown.

Time point meaning: after dendritic cell vaccination, including at tumor progression/relapse. The source was blood, collected after dendritic cell vaccination. The origin of this receptor is a human donor with glioblastoma.

The CDR3 region has the DNA TGTGCCAGCAGCTCTAGGGGGACGGAGACCTACGAGCAGTACTTC. Protein: CASSSRGTETYEQYF. The V and J genes are TRBV7-9 and TRBJ2-7, with D possibly matching TRBD1 (6 bases). The germline V and J ends were trimmed by 4 bases and 2 bases, with 15 bases remaining between them. This CDR3 spans 15 amino acids. CDR1 SEHNR and CDR2 FQNEAQ come from the germline V gene (reference sequence).